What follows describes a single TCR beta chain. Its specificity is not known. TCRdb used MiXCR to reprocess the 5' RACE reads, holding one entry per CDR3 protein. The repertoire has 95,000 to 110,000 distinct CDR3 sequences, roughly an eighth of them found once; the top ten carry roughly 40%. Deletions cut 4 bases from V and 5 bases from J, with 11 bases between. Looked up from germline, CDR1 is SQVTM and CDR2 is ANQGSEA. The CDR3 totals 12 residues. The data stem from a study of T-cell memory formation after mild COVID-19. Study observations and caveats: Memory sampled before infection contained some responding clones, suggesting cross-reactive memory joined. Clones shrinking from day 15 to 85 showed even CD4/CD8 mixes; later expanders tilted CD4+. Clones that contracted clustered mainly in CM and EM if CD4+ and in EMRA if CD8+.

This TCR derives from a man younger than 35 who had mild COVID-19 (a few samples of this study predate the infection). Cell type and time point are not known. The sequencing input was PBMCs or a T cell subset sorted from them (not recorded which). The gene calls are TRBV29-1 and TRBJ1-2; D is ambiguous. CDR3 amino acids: CSVVSSTYGYTF. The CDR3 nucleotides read TGCAGCGTTGTAAGCAGCACATATGGCTACACCTTC.